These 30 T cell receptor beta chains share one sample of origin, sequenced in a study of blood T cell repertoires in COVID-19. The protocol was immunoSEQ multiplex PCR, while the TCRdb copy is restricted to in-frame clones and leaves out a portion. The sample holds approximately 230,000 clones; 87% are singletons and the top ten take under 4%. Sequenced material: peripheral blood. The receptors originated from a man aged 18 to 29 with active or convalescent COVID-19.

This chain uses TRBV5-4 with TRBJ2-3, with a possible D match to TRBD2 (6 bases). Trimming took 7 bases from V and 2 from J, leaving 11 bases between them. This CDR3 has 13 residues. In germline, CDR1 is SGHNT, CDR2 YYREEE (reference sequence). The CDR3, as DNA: TGTGCCAGCGGTAGCGGCAACACAGATACGCAGTATTTT. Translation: CASGSGNTDTQYF. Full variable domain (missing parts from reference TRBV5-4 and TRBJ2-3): ETGVTQSPTHLIKTRGQQVTLRCSSQSGHNTVSWYQQALGQGPQFIFQYYREEENGRGNFPPRFSGLQFPNYSSELNVNALELDDSALYLCASGSGNTDTQYFGPGTRLTVL.

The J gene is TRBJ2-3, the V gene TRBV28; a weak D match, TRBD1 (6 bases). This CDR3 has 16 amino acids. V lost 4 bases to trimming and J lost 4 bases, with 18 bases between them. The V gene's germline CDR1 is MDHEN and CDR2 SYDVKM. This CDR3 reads CASSSDRKWGADTQYF. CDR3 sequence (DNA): TGTGCCAGCAGTTCAGACAGGAAATGGGGAGCAGATACGCAGTATTTT.

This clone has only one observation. CDR3 sequence (DNA): TGTGCCAGCAGCCCTCCGACTGCTTCTAGCGGCACCTACAATGAGCAGTTCTTC. It encodes CASSPPTASSGTYNEQFF. The rearrangement joins TRBV3-1 (or the pseudogene TRBV3-2) to TRBJ2-1; 7 bases line up with TRBD2. Trimming removed 4 bases from V and 2 bases from J; junction bases left unmatched: 14. The CDR3 consists of 18 residues. Germline values: CDR1 LGHDT, CDR2 YNNKEL (reference sequence).

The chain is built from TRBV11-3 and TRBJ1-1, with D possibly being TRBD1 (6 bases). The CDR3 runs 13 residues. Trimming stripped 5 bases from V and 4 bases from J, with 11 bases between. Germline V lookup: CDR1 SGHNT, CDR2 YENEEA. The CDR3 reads CASSTSGATEAFF. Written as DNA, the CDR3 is TGTGCCAGCAGCACGTCAGGGGCCACTGAAGCTTTCTTT.

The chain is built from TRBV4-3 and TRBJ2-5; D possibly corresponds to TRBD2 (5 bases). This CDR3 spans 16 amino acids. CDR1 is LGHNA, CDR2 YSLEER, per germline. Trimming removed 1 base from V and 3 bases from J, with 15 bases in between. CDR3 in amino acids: CASSQGREGVEETQYF. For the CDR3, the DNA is TGCGCCAGCAGCCAAGGACGAGAGGGAGTGGAAGAGACCCAGTACTTC.

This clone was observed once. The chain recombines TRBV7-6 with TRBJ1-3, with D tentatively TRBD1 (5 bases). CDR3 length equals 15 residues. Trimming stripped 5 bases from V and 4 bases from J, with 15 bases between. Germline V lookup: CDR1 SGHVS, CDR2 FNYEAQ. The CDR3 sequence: CASSQQGAQGNTIYF. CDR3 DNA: TGTGCCAGCAGCCAACAAGGGGCGCAAGGAAACACCATATATTTT.

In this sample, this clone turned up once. The CDR3 DNA is TGTGCCAGCAGCTTAGCGCGACAGGGCATGTCACCCCTCCACTTT. It yields the protein CASSLARQGMSPLHF. The J gene is TRBJ1-6, the V gene TRBV7-8, with 7 bases identical to TRBD1. Germline lookup yields CDR1 SGHVS and CDR2 FQNEAQ. The V segment lost 0 bases and the J segment 10 bases; nucleotides outside the gene matches: 6. The CDR3 sequence is 15 residues long.

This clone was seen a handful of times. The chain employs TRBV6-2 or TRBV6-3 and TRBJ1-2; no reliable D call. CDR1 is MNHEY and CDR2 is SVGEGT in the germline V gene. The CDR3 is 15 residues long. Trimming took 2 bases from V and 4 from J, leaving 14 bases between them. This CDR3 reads CASSYPQHLSYGYTF. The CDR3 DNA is TGTGCCAGCAGTTACCCCCAACACCTCAGCTATGGCTACACCTTC.

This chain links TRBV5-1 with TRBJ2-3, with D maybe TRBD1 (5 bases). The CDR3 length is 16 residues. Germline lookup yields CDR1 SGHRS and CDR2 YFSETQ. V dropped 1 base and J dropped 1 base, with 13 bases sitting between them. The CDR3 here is CASSLYRNPGTDTQYF. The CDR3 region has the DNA TGCGCCAGCAGCTTGTACAGGAACCCGGGCACAGATACGCAGTATTTT.

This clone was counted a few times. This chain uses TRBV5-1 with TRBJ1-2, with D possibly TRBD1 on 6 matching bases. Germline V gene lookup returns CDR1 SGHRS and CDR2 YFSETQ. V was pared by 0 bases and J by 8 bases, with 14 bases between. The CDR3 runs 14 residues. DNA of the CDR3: TGCGCCAGCAGCTTGGACTCCGGGACACCCGGCTACACCTTC. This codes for CASSLDSGTPGYTF.

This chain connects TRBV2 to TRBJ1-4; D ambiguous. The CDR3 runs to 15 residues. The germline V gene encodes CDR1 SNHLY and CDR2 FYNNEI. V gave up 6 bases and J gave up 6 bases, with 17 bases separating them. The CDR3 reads CASRGPTESDEKLFF. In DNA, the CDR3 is TGTGCCAGCAGGGGCCCCACGGAAAGTGATGAAAAACTGTTTTTT.

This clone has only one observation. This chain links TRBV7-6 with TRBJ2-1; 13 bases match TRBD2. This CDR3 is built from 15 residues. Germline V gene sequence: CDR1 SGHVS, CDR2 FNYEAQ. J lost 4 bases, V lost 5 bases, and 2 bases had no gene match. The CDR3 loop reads CASSPGLAGYNEQFF. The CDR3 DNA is TGTGCCAGCAGCCCGGGACTAGCGGGGTACAATGAGCAGTTCTTC.

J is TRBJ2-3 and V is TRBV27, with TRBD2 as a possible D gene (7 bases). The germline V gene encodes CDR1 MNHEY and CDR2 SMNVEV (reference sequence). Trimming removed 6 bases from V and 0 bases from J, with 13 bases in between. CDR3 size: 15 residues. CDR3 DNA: TGTGCCAGCAGCTGGGAGGGGGTTAGCACAGATACGCAGTATTTT. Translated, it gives CASSWEGVSTDTQYF.

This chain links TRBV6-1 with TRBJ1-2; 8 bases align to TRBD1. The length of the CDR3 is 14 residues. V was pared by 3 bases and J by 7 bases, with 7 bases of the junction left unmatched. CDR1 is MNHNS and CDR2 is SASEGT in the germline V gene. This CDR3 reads CASSDRGRGGGYTF. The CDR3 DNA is TGTGCCAGCAGTGACAGGGGGCGAGGTGGTGGCTACACCTTC.

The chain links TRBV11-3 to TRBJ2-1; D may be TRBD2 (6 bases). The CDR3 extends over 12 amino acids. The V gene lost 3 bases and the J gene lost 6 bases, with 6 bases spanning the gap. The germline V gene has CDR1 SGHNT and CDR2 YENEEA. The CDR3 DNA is TGTGCCAGCAGCTTGACTAGCAATGAGCAGTTCTTC. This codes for CASSLTSNEQFF.

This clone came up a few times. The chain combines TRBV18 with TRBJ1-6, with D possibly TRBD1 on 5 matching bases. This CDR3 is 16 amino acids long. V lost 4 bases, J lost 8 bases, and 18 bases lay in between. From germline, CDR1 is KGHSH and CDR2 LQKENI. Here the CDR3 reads CASSQTGTQGDSPLHF. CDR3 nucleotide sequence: TGTGCCAGCTCACAAACAGGAACCCAAGGAGATTCACCCCTCCACTTT.

The CDR3: CASSLDPARGEKLFF. The CDR3 coding sequence is TGTGCCAGCAGCTTAGACCCGGCCAGGGGGGAAAAACTGTTTTTT. The genes are TRBV7-8 and TRBJ1-4; 7 bases are shared with TRBD1. Germline loops: CDR1 SGHVS, CDR2 FQNEAQ. The CDR3 spans 15 residues. With 1 base clipped from V and 8 bases from J, the junction kept 7 bases outside the gene matches.

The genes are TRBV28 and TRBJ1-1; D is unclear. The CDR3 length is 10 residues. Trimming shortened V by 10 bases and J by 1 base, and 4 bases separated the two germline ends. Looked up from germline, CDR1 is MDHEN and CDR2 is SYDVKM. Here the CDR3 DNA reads TGTGCCACCTGGAACACTGAAGCTTTCTTT. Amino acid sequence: CATWNTEAFF. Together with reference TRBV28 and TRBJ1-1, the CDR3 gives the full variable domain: DVKVTQSSRYLVKRTGEKVFLECVQDMDHENMFWYRQDPGLGLRLIYFSYDVKMKEKGDIPEGYSVSREKKERFSLILESASTNQTSMYLCATWNTEAFFGQGTRLTVV.

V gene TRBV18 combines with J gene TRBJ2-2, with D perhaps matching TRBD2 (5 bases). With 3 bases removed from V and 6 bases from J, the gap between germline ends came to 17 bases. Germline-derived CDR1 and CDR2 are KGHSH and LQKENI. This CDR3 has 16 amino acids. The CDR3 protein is CASSPKEGVIPGELFF. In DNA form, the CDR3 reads TGTGCCAGCTCACCTAAAGAGGGAGTAATCCCCGGGGAGCTGTTTTTT.

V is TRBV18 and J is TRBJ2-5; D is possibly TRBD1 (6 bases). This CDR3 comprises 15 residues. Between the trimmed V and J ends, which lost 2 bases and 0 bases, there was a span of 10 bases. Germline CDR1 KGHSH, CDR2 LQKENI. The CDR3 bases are TGTGCCAGCTCACCAAAGGGACAAGACCAAGAGACCCAGTACTTC. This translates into CASSPKGQDQETQYF.

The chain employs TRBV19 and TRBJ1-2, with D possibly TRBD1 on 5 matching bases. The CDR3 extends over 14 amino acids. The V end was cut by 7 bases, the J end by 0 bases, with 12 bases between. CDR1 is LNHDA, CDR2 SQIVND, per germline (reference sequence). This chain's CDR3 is CASMGGKANYGYTF. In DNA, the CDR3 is TGTGCCAGTATGGGGGGAAAAGCTAACTATGGCTACACCTTC.

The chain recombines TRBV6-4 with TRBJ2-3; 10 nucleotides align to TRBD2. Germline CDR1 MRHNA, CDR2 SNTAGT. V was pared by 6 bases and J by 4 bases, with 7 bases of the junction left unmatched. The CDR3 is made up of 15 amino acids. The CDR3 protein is CASSLSGGAADTQYF. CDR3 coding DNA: TGTGCCAGCAGCTTGAGCGGGGGGGCCGCAGATACGCAGTATTTT.

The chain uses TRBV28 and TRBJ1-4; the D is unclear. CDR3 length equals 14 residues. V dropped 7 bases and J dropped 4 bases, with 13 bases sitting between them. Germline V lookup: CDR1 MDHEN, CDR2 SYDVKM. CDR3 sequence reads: CASMPRGLNEKLFF. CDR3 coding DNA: TGTGCCAGCATGCCCAGAGGACTTAATGAAAAACTGTTTTTT.

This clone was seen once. CDR3 amino acids: CAWSGTSFSPGTQYF. CDR3 nucleotide sequence: TGTGCCTGGAGTGGGACTAGTTTTAGCCCGGGGACCCAGTACTTC. The rearrangement links TRBV30 to TRBJ2-5; 7 nucleotides align to TRBD2. The V gene's germline CDR1 is GTSNPN and CDR2 SVGIG (reference sequence). Trimming cost V 1 base and J 7 bases; bases outside gene matches: 12. The length of the CDR3 is 15 residues.

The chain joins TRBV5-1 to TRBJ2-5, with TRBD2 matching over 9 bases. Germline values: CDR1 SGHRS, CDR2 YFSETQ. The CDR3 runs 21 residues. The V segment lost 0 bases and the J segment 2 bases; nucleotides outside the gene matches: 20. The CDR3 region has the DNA TGCGCCAGCAGCTTGGCGGGTCTCGCGGCGGGGGGGCGGTTCCGACAAGAGACCCAGTACTTC. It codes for CASSLAGLAAGGRFRQETQYF.

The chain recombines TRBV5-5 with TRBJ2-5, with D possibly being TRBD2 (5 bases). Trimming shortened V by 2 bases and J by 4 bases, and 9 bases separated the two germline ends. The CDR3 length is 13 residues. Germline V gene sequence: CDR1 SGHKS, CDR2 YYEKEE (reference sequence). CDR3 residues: CASSLTRLETQYF. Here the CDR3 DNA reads TGTGCCAGCAGCTTAACTAGATTAGAGACCCAGTACTTC.

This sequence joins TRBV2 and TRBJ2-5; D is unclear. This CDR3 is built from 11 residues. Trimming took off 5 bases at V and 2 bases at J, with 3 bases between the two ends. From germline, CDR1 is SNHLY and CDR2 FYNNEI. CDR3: CASSIQETQYF. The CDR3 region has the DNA TGTGCCAGCAGTATACAAGAGACCCAGTACTTC.

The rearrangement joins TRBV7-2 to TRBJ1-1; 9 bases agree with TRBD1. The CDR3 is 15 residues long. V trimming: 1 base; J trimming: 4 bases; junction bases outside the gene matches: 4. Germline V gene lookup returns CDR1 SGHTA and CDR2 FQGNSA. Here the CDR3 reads CASSLVGTGFTEAFF. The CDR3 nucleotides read TGTGCCAGCAGCTTAGTAGGGACAGGGTTCACTGAAGCTTTCTTT.

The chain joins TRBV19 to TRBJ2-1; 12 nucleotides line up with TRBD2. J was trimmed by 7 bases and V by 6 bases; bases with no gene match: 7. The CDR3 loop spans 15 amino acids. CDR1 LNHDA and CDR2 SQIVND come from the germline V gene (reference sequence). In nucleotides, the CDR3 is TGTGCCAGTAGAACAGGGACTAGCGGGTGGAATGAGCAGTTCTTC. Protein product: CASRTGTSGWNEQFF. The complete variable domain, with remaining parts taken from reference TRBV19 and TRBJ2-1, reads DGGITQSPKYLFRKEGQNVTLSCEQNLNHDAMYWYRQDPGQGLRLIYYSQIVNDFQKGDIAEGYSVSREKKESFPLTVTSAQKNPTAFYLCASRTGTSGWNEQFFGPGTRLTVL.

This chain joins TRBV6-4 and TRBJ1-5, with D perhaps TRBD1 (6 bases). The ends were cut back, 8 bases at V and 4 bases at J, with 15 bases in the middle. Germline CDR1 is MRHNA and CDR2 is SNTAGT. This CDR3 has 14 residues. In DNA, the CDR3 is TGTGCCAGCCTCGACAGGATGAAAAATCAGCCCCAGCATTTT. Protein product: CASLDRMKNQPQHF.